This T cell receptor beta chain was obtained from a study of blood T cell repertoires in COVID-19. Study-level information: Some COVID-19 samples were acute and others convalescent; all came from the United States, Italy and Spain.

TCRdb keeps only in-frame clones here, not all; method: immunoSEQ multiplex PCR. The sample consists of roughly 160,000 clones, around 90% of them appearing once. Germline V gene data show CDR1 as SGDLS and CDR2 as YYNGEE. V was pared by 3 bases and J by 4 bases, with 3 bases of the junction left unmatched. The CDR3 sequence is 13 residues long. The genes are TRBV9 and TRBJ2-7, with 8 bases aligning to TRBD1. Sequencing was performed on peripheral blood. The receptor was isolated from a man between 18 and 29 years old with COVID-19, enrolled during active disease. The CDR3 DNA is TGTGCCAGCAGCGCCAGGGGGCAGTACGAGCAGTACTTC. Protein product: CASSARGQYEQYF.